The 25 T cell receptor beta chains below all came from one sample that was sequenced in a study of blood T cell repertoires in COVID-19 (dated by TCRdb to between 2020 and 2021). The library came from the immunoSEQ multiplex PCR assay. This immuneACCESS table, as held by TCRdb, lists in-frame sequences with V and J called but not all clones. Of the missing ones, under half trace to an unresolved V gene in checked studies; the others have no known cause. The sample table lists approximately 50,000 clones, more than 80% of them with a count of one. The ten largest make up under 2.5% of the sample. The sample was peripheral blood. The receptor source for this set is a human donor in a cohort sampled during active COVID-19.

This chain links TRBV28 with TRBJ2-5; 11 nucleotides agree with TRBD1. V was clipped by 4 bases and J by 5 bases; unmatched bases: 3. This CDR3 has 14 amino acids. CDR1 MDHEN and CDR2 SYDVKM come from the germline V gene. CDR3 residues: CASSWTGGVETQYF. For the CDR3, the DNA is TGTGCCAGCAGTTGGACAGGGGGCGTGGAGACCCAGTACTTC.

The rearrangement links TRBV12-3 or TRBV12-4 to TRBJ2-7, with D unresolved. The CDR3 spans 12 residues. Between the trimmed V and J ends, which lost 4 bases and 5 bases, there was a span of 9 bases. CDR3 region: CASSWREDEQYF. CDR3 in DNA: TGTGCCAGCAGTTGGCGAGAGGACGAGCAGTACTTC.

The J gene is TRBJ1-3, the V gene TRBV7-2; D is undetermined. The CDR3 loop spans 14 amino acids. CDR1 is SGHTA, CDR2 FQGNSA, per germline. The V end was cut by 5 bases, the J end by 1 base, with 9 bases between. The CDR3 loop reads CASSPSGSGNTIYF. The CDR3 DNA sequence: TGTGCCAGCAGCCCCTCGGGGTCTGGAAACACCATATATTTT. Together with reference TRBV7-2 and TRBJ1-3, the CDR3 gives the full variable domain: GAGVSQSPSNKVTEKGKDVELRCDPISGHTALYWYRQSLGQGLEFLIYFQGNSAPDKSGLPSDRFSAERTGGSVSTLTIQRTQQEDSAVYLCASSPSGSGNTIYFGEGSWLTVV.

The V and J genes are TRBV30 and TRBJ1-2, with 9 positions matching TRBD1. J was trimmed by 14 bases and V by 2 bases; bases with no gene match: 6. CDR1 GTSNPN and CDR2 SVGIG come from the germline V gene (reference sequence). The CDR3 loop spans 11 amino acids. For the CDR3, the DNA is TGTGCCTGGAGTCCACAGGGGGCGGCAACCTTC. This sequence encodes CAWSPQGAATF.

The V and J genes are TRBV29-1 and TRBJ1-2; a possible D gene is TRBD1 (5 bases). This CDR3 is built from 11 residues. Germline V gene sequence: CDR1 SQVTM, CDR2 ANQGSEA. Trimming pared 3 bases from V and 6 bases from J, leaving 8 bases between. The CDR3 sequence is CSVETEDGYTF. For the CDR3, the DNA is TGCAGCGTTGAGACAGAGGATGGCTACACCTTC.

The V and J genes are TRBV18 and TRBJ1-6, with 10 bases fitting TRBD1. Germline CDR1 is KGHSH and CDR2 is LQKENI. Unmatched junction bases numbered 6, after V lost 3 bases and J lost 7 bases. This CDR3 comprises 16 residues. The CDR3: CASSPLGTGANSPLHF. The CDR3 region has the DNA TGTGCCAGCTCACCTCTGGGGACAGGGGCGAATTCACCCCTCCACTTT.

In this sample, this clone turned up a few times. CDR3 DNA: TGTGCCAGCAGCCAAATTGACGGAGGTGAAACTGAAGCTTTCTTT. Protein sequence: CASSQIDGGETEAFF. This sequence joins TRBV7-9 and TRBJ1-1; D not resolved. The CDR3 runs 15 residues. Germline CDR1 is SEHNR and CDR2 is FQNEAQ (reference sequence). Between the trimmed V and J ends, which lost 5 bases and 5 bases, there was a span of 18 bases.

This clone showed up just once. The chain is built from TRBV28 and TRBJ1-4, with 9 bases lining up with TRBD1. Germline loops: CDR1 MDHEN, CDR2 SYDVKM. With V trimmed by 5 bases and J by 5 bases, 3 bases remained unmatched. The CDR3 is 14 residues long. CDR3 protein: CASSTGQGNEKLFF. In DNA form, the CDR3 reads TGTGCCAGCAGTACGGGACAGGGCAATGAAAAACTGTTTTTT.

The V call is TRBV27, the J call TRBJ2-7, with 10 bases lining up with TRBD1. The CDR3 sequence is 12 residues long. Per the germline V gene, CDR1 is MNHEY and CDR2 is SMNVEV (reference sequence). V shed 10 bases and J 5 bases; nucleotides not matched to a gene: 5. CDR3 in DNA: TGTGCCACGGGGACAGGGGCGCACGAGCAGTACTTC. It encodes CATGTGAHEQYF.

This chain uses TRBV4-1 with TRBJ1-1; 7 bases are a match to TRBD1. Losses at the gene ends were 4 bases for V and 0 bases for J; bases not matched to a gene: 5. There are 15 residues in the CDR3. CDR1 is MGHRA, CDR2 YSYEKL, per germline. The CDR3 nucleotides are TGCGCCAGCAGCCTTGAACAGGGGTTGAACACTGAAGCTTTCTTT. This sequence encodes CASSLEQGLNTEAFF.

This rearrangement joins TRBV2 to TRBJ1-5; D ambiguous. V was pared by 7 bases and J by 0 bases, with 7 bases between. There are 13 residues in the CDR3. Looked up from germline, CDR1 is SNHLY and CDR2 is FYNNEI. The CDR3: CASIRDSNQPQHF. The DNA of the CDR3 is TGTGCCAGCATTCGGGATAGCAATCAGCCCCAGCATTTT.

This clone came up once. The chain is built from TRBV9 and TRBJ2-2, with 13 bases matching TRBD2. V trimming: 3 bases; J trimming: 6 bases; junction bases outside the gene matches: 5. Germline assignment: CDR1 SGDLS and CDR2 YYNGEE. This CDR3 is 16 amino acids long. The CDR3 region is CASSGGTSGIAGELFF. As DNA, the CDR3 is TGTGCCAGCAGCGGGGGGACTAGCGGGATCGCCGGGGAGCTGTTTTTT. The whole variable domain, filled in from reference TRBV9 and TRBJ2-2, reads DSGVTQTPKHLITATGQRVTLRCSPRSGDLSVYWYQQSLDQGLQFLIQYYNGEERAKGNILERFSAQQFPDLHSELNLSSLELGDSALYFCASSGGTSGIAGELFFGEGSRLTVL.

The rearrangement joins TRBV5-5 to TRBJ2-2; D is ambiguous. This CDR3 is 13 amino acids long. The V end was cut by 1 base, the J end by 3 bases, with 4 bases between. The V gene's germline CDR1 is SGHKS and CDR2 YYEKEE (reference sequence). CDR3 protein: CASSLYYTGELFF. The CDR3 DNA reads as TGTGCCAGCAGCTTGTATTACACCGGGGAGCTGTTTTTT.

The chain couples TRBV4-2 to TRBJ2-7; weak D call: TRBD1 (5 bases). The CDR3 has 17 amino acids. Between the trimmed V and J ends, which lost 1 base and 2 bases, there was a span of 18 bases. Per the germline V gene, CDR1 is LGHNA and CDR2 is YNFKEQ. CDR3 protein: CASSQVHGSGNPYEQYF. CDR3 in DNA: TGTGCCAGCAGCCAAGTTCACGGTTCAGGGAATCCCTACGAGCAGTACTTC.

The chain combines TRBV25-1 with TRBJ1-1, with a tentative D call TRBD1 (6 bases). V shed 1 base and J shed 1 base, with 10 bases lying between them. The CDR3 totals 15 residues. Germline loops: CDR1 MGHDK, CDR2 SYGVNS. CDR3 in DNA: TGTGCCAGCAGTGAATCTGGGACACAGAACACTGAAGCTTTCTTT. This codes for CASSESGTQNTEAFF. The full variable domain, in which reference TRBV25-1 and TRBJ1-1 provide the parts outside the CDR3, is EADIYQTPRYLVIGTGKKITLECSQTMGHDKMYWYQQDPGMELHLIHYSYGVNSTEKGDLSSESTVSRIRTEHFPLTLESARPSHTSQYLCASSESGTQNTEAFFGQGTRLTVV.

V gene TRBV5-6 combines with J gene TRBJ1-1; D is undetermined. Germline CDR1 reads SGHDT; CDR2 reads YYEEEE. This CDR3 region has 14 residues. V lost 4 bases and J 2 bases, leaving 12 bases between the germline ends. Here the CDR3 DNA reads TGTGCCAGCAGCCCTGAGCTAGAAAACACTGAAGCTTTCTTT. It codes for CASSPELENTEAFF.

The chain has TRBV5-1 and TRBJ1-3; D might be TRBD1 (5 bases). The CDR3 runs to 14 residues. CDR1 SGHRS and CDR2 YFSETQ come from the germline V gene. V dropped 4 bases and J dropped 7 bases, with 15 bases sitting between them. CDR3 coding DNA: TGCGCCAGCAGCGGAGGGGTGGAAAGCAACACCATATATTTT. This gives the protein CASSGGVESNTIYF.

This chain's CDR3 is CASSLDDSTEAFF. DNA of the CDR3: TGCGCCAGCAGCTTGGACGACAGCACTGAAGCTTTCTTT. V is TRBV5-1 and J is TRBJ1-1; D is possibly TRBD1 (5 bases). The CDR3 totals 13 residues. Trimming stripped 0 bases from V and 4 bases from J, with 7 bases between. Looked up from germline, CDR1 is SGHRS and CDR2 is YFSETQ.

The table lists this clone with a count of one. The V and J genes are TRBV19 and TRBJ1-5; D unresolved. The germline V gene encodes CDR1 LNHDA and CDR2 SQIVND (reference sequence). Between the trimmed V and J ends, which lost 6 bases and 7 bases, there was a span of 16 bases. This CDR3 region has 14 residues. The CDR3 protein is CASRNAIRGQPQHF. The CDR3 DNA follows: TGTGCCAGTAGGAACGCTATCAGAGGACAGCCCCAGCATTTT.

V is TRBV21-1 and J is TRBJ2-1; the DNA was not used to check the table's D call, TRBD1. TRBV21-1 is flagged as a pseudogene. The CDR3 has 15 residues. The CDR3 region has the DNA TGTGCCAGCAGCAACAGGGGAAGCCTTAACAATGAGCAGTTCTTC. Translating gives CASSNRGSLNNEQFF.

The chain carries TRBV11-3 and TRBJ2-2; D might be TRBD2 (6 bases). The CDR3 is made up of 17 amino acids. Trimming removed 5 bases from V and 3 bases from J, with 19 bases in between. Germline CDR1 SGHNT, CDR2 YENEEA. CDR3: CASSPLGAGPDTGELFF. The CDR3 bases are TGTGCCAGCAGCCCCCTTGGCGCGGGACCGGACACCGGGGAGCTGTTTTTT.

The CDR3 loop is CASSPTGGSTDTQYF. In nucleotides, the CDR3 is TGTGCCAGCAGCCCAACCGGGGGTAGCACAGATACGCAGTATTTT. The chain combines TRBV7-3 with TRBJ2-3, with D perhaps matching TRBD2 (6 bases). Germline V gene sequence: CDR1 SGHTA, CDR2 FQGTGA. Trimming took off 5 bases at V and 0 bases at J, with 12 bases between the two ends. CDR3 length equals 15 residues. The full variable domain, in which reference TRBV7-3 and TRBJ2-3 provide the parts outside the CDR3, is GAGVSQTPSNKVTEKGKYVELRCDPISGHTALYWYRQSLGQGPEFLIYFQGTGAADDSGLPNDRFFAVRPEGSVSTLKIQRTERGDSAVYLCASSPTGGSTDTQYFGPGTRLTVL.

The gene calls are TRBV6-5 and TRBJ1-1; 9 nucleotides match TRBD1. Germline V CDR1 and CDR2: MNHEY, SVGAGI. With 6 bases clipped from V and 4 bases from J, the junction kept 6 bases outside the gene matches. The CDR3 has 14 amino acids. The CDR3 DNA reads TGTGCCAGCAGGGGGACAGGGTCGGTCACTGAAGCTTTCTTT. Encoded protein: CASRGTGSVTEAFF.

The chain couples TRBV28 to TRBJ2-5, with 11 positions matching TRBD1. The CDR3 spans 15 residues. CDR1 MDHEN and CDR2 SYDVKM come from the germline V gene. With V trimmed by 8 bases and J by 5 bases, 10 bases remained unmatched. The CDR3 region has the DNA TGTGCCAGCTTTAGACCGGGACAGGGGGGGGAGACCCAGTACTTC. It translates to CASFRPGQGGETQYF.

The chain employs TRBV4-1 and TRBJ1-2, with a possible D match to TRBD1 (5 bases). CDR3 length equals 14 residues. Germline V gene lookup returns CDR1 MGHRA and CDR2 YSYEKL. Trimming removed 4 bases at V and 4 bases at J, with 13 bases between. CDR3 amino acids: CASSPSGTSYGYTF. In DNA, the CDR3 is TGCGCCAGCAGCCCAAGCGGGACTAGCTATGGCTACACCTTC.